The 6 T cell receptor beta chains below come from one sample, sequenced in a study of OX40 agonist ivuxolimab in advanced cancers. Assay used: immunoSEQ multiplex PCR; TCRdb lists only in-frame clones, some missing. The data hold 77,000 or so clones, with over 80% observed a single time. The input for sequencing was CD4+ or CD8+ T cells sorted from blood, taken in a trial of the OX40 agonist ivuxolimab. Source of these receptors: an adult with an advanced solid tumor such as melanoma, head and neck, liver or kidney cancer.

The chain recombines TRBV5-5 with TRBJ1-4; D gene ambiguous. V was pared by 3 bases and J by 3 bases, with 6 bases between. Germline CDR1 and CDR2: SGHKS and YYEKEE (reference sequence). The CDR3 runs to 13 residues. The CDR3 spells CASSSSANEKLFF. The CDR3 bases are TGTGCCAGCAGCTCGTCTGCTAATGAAAAACTGTTTTTT.

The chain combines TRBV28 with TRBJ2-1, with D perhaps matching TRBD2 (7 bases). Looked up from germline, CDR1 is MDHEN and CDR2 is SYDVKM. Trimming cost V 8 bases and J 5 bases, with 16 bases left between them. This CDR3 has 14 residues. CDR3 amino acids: CASGLGGPNNEQFF. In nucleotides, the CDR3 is TGTGCCAGCGGTCTGGGGGGGCCGAACAATGAGCAGTTCTTC.

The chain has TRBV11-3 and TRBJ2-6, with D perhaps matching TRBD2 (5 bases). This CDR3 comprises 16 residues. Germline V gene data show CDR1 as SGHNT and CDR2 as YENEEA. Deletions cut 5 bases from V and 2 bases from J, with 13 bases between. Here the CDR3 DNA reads TGTGCCAGCAGCCCTCGGGGTGGTCCTGGGGCCAACGTCCTGACTTTC. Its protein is CASSPRGGPGANVLTF.

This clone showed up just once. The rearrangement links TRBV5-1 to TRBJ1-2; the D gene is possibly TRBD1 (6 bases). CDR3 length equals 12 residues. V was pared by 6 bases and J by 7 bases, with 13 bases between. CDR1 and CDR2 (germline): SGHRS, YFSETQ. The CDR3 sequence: CASKPEGGGYTF. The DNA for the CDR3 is TGCGCCAGCAAGCCAGAGGGGGGTGGCTACACCTTC.

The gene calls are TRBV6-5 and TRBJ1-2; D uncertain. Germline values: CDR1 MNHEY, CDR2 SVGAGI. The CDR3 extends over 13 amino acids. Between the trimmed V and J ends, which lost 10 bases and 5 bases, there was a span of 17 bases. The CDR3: CATKREGWYGYTF. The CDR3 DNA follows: TGTGCCACCAAAAGGGAGGGCTGGTATGGCTACACCTTC.

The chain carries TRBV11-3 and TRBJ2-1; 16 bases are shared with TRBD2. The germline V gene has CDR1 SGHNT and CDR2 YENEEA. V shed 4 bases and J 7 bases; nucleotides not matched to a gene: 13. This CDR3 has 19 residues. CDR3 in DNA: TGTGCCAGCAGCTCGGGGGGGACTAGCGGGAGGGCCGAGGATAATGAGCAGTTCTTC. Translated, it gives CASSSGGTSGRAEDNEQFF.